The clone carrying this T cell receptor beta chain was seen only a few times. No antigen is known for it. These data are taken from a study of identical twins. The CDR3 sequence is 12 residues long. Per the germline V gene, CDR1 is ENHRY and CDR2 is SYGVKD. Trimming pared 6 bases from V and 3 bases from J, leaving 8 bases between. General study points: These conclusions were based on statistical analysis (cross-sectional, not following the same donors). Models underestimated how often monozygotic twins shared out-of-frame TCR alpha. Twins' excess sharing was less marked for out-of-frame beta sequences. Insertions ran lower in abundant cord blood beta clonotypes, though not in memory repertoires.

TCRdb processed the 5' RACE reads anew with MiXCR; each CDR3 protein has one entry. Counted here are fewer than 550,000 distinct CDR3 sequences, around 15% occurring once; the ten biggest clones make up around 0.48%. Another study also made use of these data, one on yellow fever vaccine responses in identical twins.

The sequence came from a woman between 18 and 30 years old in good health. The rearrangement joins TRBV10-3 to TRBJ2-5; D remains unclear. The sample was CD4+ T cells sorted from blood. The CDR3 spells CAIRADKETQYF. CDR3 DNA: TGTGCCATCAGGGCAGATAAAGAGACCCAGTACTTC.